A single sample gave rise to the 18 T cell receptor beta chains below, sequenced in a study of blood T cell repertoires in COVID-19. Repertoires were generated with immunoSEQ multiplex PCR, while TCRdb's copy carries only in-frame clones and drops some. The sample has around 95,000 clones, 88% seen once; the top ten hold approximately 5.3%. The sample taken for sequencing was peripheral blood. The receptors stem from a human donor in a cohort sampled during active COVID-19.

The chain combines TRBV2 with TRBJ2-2; 10 nucleotides agree with TRBD2. CDR3 length: 15 residues. Germline-derived CDR1 and CDR2 are SNHLY and FYNNEI. V gave up 4 bases and J gave up 2 bases; unmatched junction bases: 1. As DNA, the CDR3 is TGTGCCAGCAGTGTACTAGCGGGAAACACCGGGGAGCTGTTTTTT. It encodes CASSVLAGNTGELFF.

The sample holds one count of this clone. V gene TRBV5-4 combines with J gene TRBJ1-2; 8 bases agree with TRBD1. Germline lookup yields CDR1 SGHNT and CDR2 YYREEE (reference sequence). The length of the CDR3 is 13 residues. V shed 4 bases, J shed 7 bases, and the junction held 6 bases outside the gene matches. CDR3 coding DNA: TGTGCCAGCAGCGACGTACAGGGGGGTGGCTACACCTTC. Encoded protein: CASSDVQGGGYTF.

The V call is TRBV29-1, the J call TRBJ1-1; possibly TRBD1 for D (6 bases). Deletions cut 7 bases from V and 1 base from J, with 10 bases between. The CDR3 runs 12 residues. Germline values: CDR1 SQVTM, CDR2 ANQGSEA. In DNA, the CDR3 is TGCAGCGCAGGGGTGGGGAACACTGAAGCTTTCTTT. Residues: CSAGVGNTEAFF.

The V gene is TRBV3-1 (or the pseudogene TRBV3-2), the J gene TRBJ2-5; D not certain. Per germline, CDR1 LGHDT and CDR2 YNNKEL (reference sequence). The CDR3 covers 15 residues. The V end was cut by 2 bases, the J end by 1 base, with 11 bases between. The DNA of the CDR3 is TGTGCCAGCAGCCAATCGGGTTTTGGCCAAGAGACCCAGTACTTC. Translating gives CASSQSGFGQETQYF.

The chain is built from TRBV7-3 and TRBJ1-3, with D tentatively TRBD1 (5 bases). Germline-derived CDR1 and CDR2 are SGHTA and FQGTGA. The V and J ends lost 3 bases and 4 bases respectively, with 7 bases between them. This CDR3 is 13 amino acids long. CDR3 loop: CASSLQGGNTIYF. Here the CDR3 DNA reads TGTGCCAGCAGCTTGCAGGGAGGAAACACCATATATTTT.

On this clone itself: The junction shows a germline mismatch at one end, possibly a read error. V is TRBV6-5 and J is TRBJ1-6; D unresolved. CDR3 length equals 15 residues. The germline V gene has CDR1 MNHEY and CDR2 SVGAGI. CDR3 nucleotide sequence: TGTGCCAGCAGTGACTCCGCGCGCTCCAATTCACCCCTCCACTTT. It specifies CASSDSARSNSPLHF.

This clone was detected once. V and J are TRBV5-1 and TRBJ1-2; the match to TRBD1 covers 7 bases. The CDR3 is 15 residues long. The junction had 6 bases not matched to a gene; V was cut back by 2 bases and J by 2 bases. The germline gives CDR1 SGHRS, CDR2 YFSETQ. CDR3: CASSLDPGQNYGYTF. In DNA, the CDR3 is TGCGCCAGCAGCTTAGACCCGGGACAGAACTATGGCTACACCTTC.

The genes are TRBV7-9 and TRBJ1-3, with a tentative D call TRBD1 (5 bases). The V and J ends lost 5 bases and 4 bases respectively, with 15 bases between them. There are 15 residues in the CDR3. Germline V CDR1 and CDR2: SEHNR, FQNEAQ (reference sequence). In DNA form, the CDR3 reads TGTGCCAGCAGCCTGGGGCCGGGCAGGGGAAACACCATATATTTT. Protein sequence: CASSLGPGRGNTIYF.

The chain combines TRBV3-1 (or the pseudogene TRBV3-2) with TRBJ2-1; a weak D match, TRBD2 (6 bases). Germline lookup yields CDR1 LGHDT and CDR2 YNNKEL (reference sequence). V lost 0 bases and J lost 0, with 12 bases in between. The length of the CDR3 is 17 residues. The CDR3 DNA reads as TGTGCCAGCAGCCAAGACGGTAGCGGCTACTCCTACAATGAGCAGTTCTTC. Protein sequence: CASSQDGSGYSYNEQFF.

The J gene is TRBJ2-1, the V gene TRBV7-2, with 7 bases identical to TRBD2. Germline V lookup: CDR1 SGHTA, CDR2 FQGNSA. V lost 5 bases, J lost 0 bases, and 7 bases stayed unmatched. The length of the CDR3 is 16 residues. CDR3 nucleotide sequence: TGTGCCAGCAGCATACCTAGCGGAAGCTCCTACAATGAGCAGTTCTTC. Its protein product is CASSIPSGSSYNEQFF.

As for this clone: The junction shows a germline mismatch at one end, possibly a read error. The rearrangement links TRBV7-3 to TRBJ2-1; D might be TRBD2 (6 bases). The CDR3 has 12 amino acids. Per the germline V gene, CDR1 is SGHTA and CDR2 is FQGTGA. The CDR3 DNA reads TGTGCCAGCAGTTTAAGCGGGCTGGGGTTGTTCTTC. Translating gives CASSLSGLGLFF. Full variable domain (remainder filled in from reference TRBV7-3 and TRBJ2-1): GAGVSQTPSNKVTEKGKYVELRCDPISGHTALYWYRQSLGQGPEFLIYFQGTGAADDSGLPNDRFFAVRPEGSVSTLKIQRTERGDSAVYLCASSLSGLGLFFGPGTRLTVL.

This clone was detected once. The chain carries TRBV6-6 and TRBJ2-7; 11 bases fit TRBD2. The V and J ends lost 7 bases and 2 bases, in that order; junction bases with no gene match: 7. The germline gives CDR1 MNHNY, CDR2 SVGAGI (reference sequence). The CDR3 consists of 15 residues. The CDR3 region is CASTPGTSGAYEQYF. The CDR3 DNA is TGTGCCAGCACCCCGGGGACTAGCGGAGCCTACGAGCAGTACTTC.

This clone was observed a single time. The V call is TRBV6-5, the J call TRBJ2-3, with D possibly being TRBD2 (5 bases). V was pared by 5 bases and J by 6 bases, with 15 bases between. The CDR3 has 14 amino acids. Germline loops: CDR1 MNHEY, CDR2 SVGAGI. CDR3 DNA: TGTGCCAGCAGTACCGAACTGAGAGGGGATACGCAGTATTTT. Translating gives CASSTELRGDTQYF.

The V and J genes are TRBV2 and TRBJ2-5; tentatively, D is TRBD2 (7 bases). The CDR3 sequence is 16 residues long. Germline lookup yields CDR1 SNHLY and CDR2 FYNNEI. V lost 7 bases to trimming and J lost 5 bases, with 23 bases between them. The CDR3 DNA sequence: TGTGCCAGCATTTGGGACATGGGGGGGACGAGGGAGACCCAGTACTTC. Translated, it gives CASIWDMGGTRETQYF.

The chain has TRBV19 and TRBJ1-2; the D gene is possibly TRBD1 (6 bases). The germline gives CDR1 LNHDA, CDR2 SQIVND (reference sequence). V was clipped by 3 bases and J by 7 bases, with 12 bases between them. The CDR3 sequence is 13 residues long. CDR3 loop: CASSMTGNGGYTF. CDR3 nucleotide sequence: TGTGCCAGTAGTATGACAGGCAACGGTGGCTACACCTTC.

The chain combines TRBV25-1 with TRBJ2-1, with TRBD1 matching 7 bases. V gave up 5 bases and J gave up 9 bases; unmatched junction bases: 13. The CDR3 loop spans 15 amino acids. CDR1 is MGHDK and CDR2 is SYGVNS in the germline V gene. The CDR3 is CASSPRTGPNTEQFF. The CDR3, as DNA: TGTGCCAGCAGTCCCCGGACAGGCCCGAATACTGAGCAGTTCTTC.

The V and J genes are TRBV19 and TRBJ2-2; 8 nucleotides align to TRBD2. Germline V gives CDR1 LNHDA, CDR2 SQIVND (reference sequence). Germline trimming cut 4 bases from V and 7 bases from J; bases unmatched to any gene: 5. This CDR3 spans 14 amino acids. CDR3 sequence (DNA): TGTGCCAGTAGTACGGGGGGGTACAGCGGGGAGCTGTTTTTT. It translates to CASSTGGYSGELFF. Together with reference TRBV19 and TRBJ2-2, the CDR3 gives the full variable domain: DGGITQSPKYLFRKEGQNVTLSCEQNLNHDAMYWYRQDPGQGLRLIYYSQIVNDFQKGDIAEGYSVSREKKESFPLTVTSAQKNPTAFYLCASSTGGYSGELFFGEGSRLTVL.

The V call is TRBV6-5, the J call TRBJ1-1, with 7 bases that match TRBD1. J was trimmed by 6 bases and V by 0 bases; bases with no gene match: 7. The CDR3 is 15 residues long. The germline V gene has CDR1 MNHEY and CDR2 SVGAGI. This chain's CDR3 is CASSYSATGWPEAFF. The CDR3, as DNA: TGTGCCAGCAGTTACTCGGCGACAGGGTGGCCTGAAGCTTTCTTT.